This entry lists 30 T cell receptor beta chains sequenced from one sample in a study of breast tumors, draining lymph nodes, adjacent tissues. Axillary draining lymph nodes of breast cancer patients supplied the node samples. MiXCR, run by TCRdb on the multiplex PCR reads, gives a single entry per CDR3 protein. The sample gives some 250,000 distinct CDR3 sequences, under 40% of which show up once; about 3.3% is in the top ten. The sequenced sample was axillary lymph node tissue. The origin of the receptors is a female donor with breast cancer. Some clones in this sample may be carry-over from other donors' samples.

The CDR3 region is CASSEFLIGDGYTF. CDR3 DNA: TGTGCCAGCAGTGAATTTCTTATAGGGGATGGCTACACCTTC. V usage is TRBV2 and J usage is TRBJ1-2, with D tentatively TRBD1 (5 bases). V lost 2 bases, J lost 6 bases, and 13 bases lay in between. Germline V lookup: CDR1 SNHLY, CDR2 FYNNEI. The CDR3 sequence is 14 residues long.

CDR3: CASSRRLRGQETQYF. The DNA for the CDR3 is TGTGCCAGCAGCCGAAGACTGAGGGGCCAAGAGACCCAGTACTTC. V usage is TRBV7-2 and J usage is TRBJ2-5, with D perhaps being TRBD1 or TRBD2 (5 bases each). The CDR3 has 15 amino acids. Trimming removed 5 bases from V and 1 base from J, with 14 bases in between. CDR1 and CDR2 (germline): SGHTA, FQGNSA.

This clonotype was seen many times. The chain employs TRBV6-1 and TRBJ2-7; no clear D gene. From germline, CDR1 is MNHNS and CDR2 SASEGT. The V end was cut by 4 bases, the J end by 3 bases, with 4 bases between. The CDR3 has 11 amino acids. In DNA form, the CDR3 reads TGTGCCAGCAGTGTCCGCTACGAGCAGTACTTC. This encodes CASSVRYEQYF.

Concerning this clonotype itself: The junction and the germline gene differ at one end; a read error may be behind it. The rearrangement links TRBV10-2 to TRBJ2-5, with 12 bases aligning to TRBD2. The CDR3 is 16 residues long. Germline V CDR1 and CDR2: WSHSY, SAAADI. The CDR3 nucleotides read TGTGCCAGCAGCGCTAGCGGGAGGGCCGCCGGGGAGACCCAGTACTTC. Amino acids: CASSASGRAAGETQYF.

V is TRBV10-3 and J is TRBJ1-2; 7 bases are a match to TRBD1. J gave up 11 bases and V 4 bases, and 4 bases lay outside the gene matches. There are 11 residues in the CDR3. Germline lookup yields CDR1 ENHRY and CDR2 SYGVKD. The CDR3 DNA sequence: TGTGCCATCAGTGGGGGGACAGCTTACACCTTC. This encodes CAISGGTAYTF.

The chain employs TRBV2 and TRBJ2-3; 8 bases are a match to TRBD1. This CDR3 has 17 residues. From germline, CDR1 is SNHLY and CDR2 FYNNEI. J was trimmed by 6 bases and V by 2 bases; bases with no gene match: 13. The CDR3 coding sequence is TGTGCCAGCAGTGAAACCGCGACAGGGGTGGGTAACGATACGCAGTATTTT. Its protein product is CASSETATGVGNDTQYF.

The chain uses TRBV20-1 and TRBJ1-1; TRBD1 agrees at 11 bases. The trim removed 6 bases at V and 6 bases at J, leaving 3 bases unmatched. CDR3 length: 12 amino acids. Germline V lookup: CDR1 DFQATT, CDR2 SNEGSKA (reference sequence). The CDR3 loop is CSAEDRGPEAFF. DNA for the CDR3: TGCAGTGCCGAGGACAGGGGGCCTGAAGCTTTCTTT.

Worth noting for this clonotype: A read error may be the cause here, since a much bigger clone is one base away. Here the CDR3 omits its conserved ending phenylalanine or tryptophan, so a read error is the likely source. The V and J genes are TRBV7-9 and TRBJ2-5; weak D call: TRBD1 (5 bases). Per the germline V gene, CDR1 is SEHNR and CDR2 is FQNEAQ (reference sequence). The CDR3 covers 14 residues. Trimming stripped 5 bases from V and 1 base from J, with 11 bases between. CDR3 nucleotide sequence: TGTGCCAGCAGCACAACACAGGCCCAAGAGACCCAGTACCTC. Its protein is CASSTTQAQETQYL.

As for this clonotype: A much larger clone lies a single base off, so this may be a read error. This chain joins TRBV5-6 and TRBJ2-1; the D call may be TRBD1 or TRBD2 (5 bases each). Trimming took 5 bases from V and 5 from J, leaving 23 bases between them. Germline V lookup: CDR1 SGHDT, CDR2 YYEEEE. The CDR3 consists of 17 residues. CDR3 sequence: CASRPFGAAVFDNEQFF. As DNA, the CDR3 is TGTGCCAGCAGGCCCTTCGGGGCCGCCGTCTTCGACAATGAGCAGTTCTTC.

This clonotype was observed a few times. Since the CDR3 does not end with the conserved phenylalanine or tryptophan, this likely comes from a read error. It is unclear where the CDR3 begins or ends on the DNA, so no DNA is shown, and the CDR3 is as TCRdb lists it. CDR3 sequence reads: CASSLARDY. V is TRBV11-2 and J is TRBJ2-3; the table's D call TRBD1 went unverified against the DNA. Germline V gives CDR1 SGHAT, CDR2 FQNNGV. The CDR3 is 9 residues long, counting both termini.

The J gene is TRBJ2-2, the V gene TRBV19, with D possibly TRBD2 on 6 matching bases. Germline CDR1 reads LNHDA; CDR2 reads SQIVND (reference sequence). Trimming took 6 bases from V and 4 from J, leaving 12 bases between them. The CDR3 loop spans 14 amino acids. The CDR3 protein is CASRKVGGTGELFF. The CDR3 region has the DNA TGTGCCAGTAGGAAGGTGGGGGGCACCGGGGAGCTGTTTTTT. The full variable domain, in which reference TRBV19 and TRBJ2-2 provide the parts outside the CDR3, is DGGITQSPKYLFRKEGQNVTLSCEQNLNHDAMYWYRQDPGQGLRLIYYSQIVNDFQKGDIAEGYSVSREKKESFPLTVTSAQKNPTAFYLCASRKVGGTGELFFGEGSRLTVL.

The sample holds many counts of this clonotype. The chain joins TRBV4-1 to TRBJ2-5, with 9 bases that match TRBD2. Germline V gives CDR1 MGHRA, CDR2 YSYEKL. After removal of 0 bases from V and 0 bases from J, the junction contained 2 bases not matched to a gene. CDR3 length: 16 residues. The CDR3 here is CASSQDTSGYQETQYF. In nucleotides, the CDR3 is TGCGCCAGCAGCCAAGATACTAGCGGGTACCAAGAGACCCAGTACTTC.

In this sample, this clonotype turned up many times. Compared with germline, one end of the junction differs, possibly owing to a read error. The V gene is TRBV6-6, the J gene TRBJ2-7; TRBD1 aligns across 12 bases. Germline V gene sequence: CDR1 MNHNY, CDR2 SVGAGI (reference sequence). The CDR3 has 15 amino acids. CDR3 loop: CASRPPGGQGANLDF. The CDR3 coding sequence is TGTGCCAGCAGACCTCCTGGGGGACAGGGGGCAAATCTGGACTTC.

This chain links TRBV19 with TRBJ2-1; 10 bases agree with TRBD1. This CDR3 has 14 residues. The germline gives CDR1 LNHDA, CDR2 SQIVND (reference sequence). V lost 11 bases and J lost 2; bases outside the gene matches: 6. The CDR3 DNA reads TGTGCCCCGGGACAGGGGCTAGCCTACAATGAGCAGTTCTTC. Amino acid sequence: CAPGQGLAYNEQFF.

This clonotype was picked up many times. J is TRBJ2-1 and V is TRBV20-1, with 9 bases lining up with TRBD2. V dropped 3 bases and J dropped 5; count of bases not matched to a gene: 8. CDR1 DFQATT and CDR2 SNEGSKA come from the germline V gene (reference sequence). This CDR3 is built from 15 residues. The CDR3 DNA reads as TGCAGTGCTAGTAGGGCCAGCGGGAGGAACAATGAGCAGTTCTTC. Amino acid sequence: CSASRASGRNNEQFF.

The sample holds many counts of this clonotype. The J gene is TRBJ2-7, the V gene TRBV5-8; 9 bases match TRBD1. Germline V gene lookup returns CDR1 SGHTS and CDR2 YDEGEE. The CDR3 has 15 residues. J lost 0 bases, V lost 4 bases, and 5 bases had no gene match. CDR3 sequence reads: CASSPGTGLSYEQYF. The CDR3 DNA reads TGTGCCAGCAGCCCGGGGACAGGGCTCTCCTACGAGCAGTACTTC.

At least ten counts were recorded for this clonotype. The rearrangement uses TRBV7-9 and TRBJ1-4; 9 bases are a match to TRBD1. The CDR3 runs to 13 residues. Germline V gene data show CDR1 as SEHNR and CDR2 as FQNEAQ (reference sequence). V was clipped by 6 bases and J by 7 bases; unmatched bases: 3. CDR3 coding DNA: TGTGCCAGCAGACGGGACAGGGTTGAAAAACTGTTTTTT. It yields the protein CASRRDRVEKLFF.

The chain uses TRBV24-1 and TRBJ1-2, with D possibly matching TRBD1 (5 bases). CDR3 size: 15 residues. CDR1 and CDR2 (germline): KGHDR, SFDVKD. The germline V and J ends were trimmed by 5 bases and 6 bases, with 18 bases remaining between them. CDR3 loop: CATSAWGSFVNGYTF. CDR3 nucleotides: TGTGCCACCAGTGCCTGGGGGTCATTCGTGAATGGCTACACCTTC.

Points on this clonotype: This may be a read error: a much more frequent sequence differs by one nucleotide. A read error is likely, as this CDR3 ends without the conserved phenylalanine or tryptophan. This chain links TRBV7-9 with TRBJ2-1; maybe TRBD1 (6 bases). The CDR3 sequence is 14 residues long. CDR1 is SEHNR and CDR2 is FQNEAQ in the germline V gene (reference sequence). Trimming took off 0 bases at V and 7 bases at J, with 10 bases between the two ends. The CDR3 DNA follows: TGTGCCAGCAGCTTAGCGGGGGCTCAAAATGAGCAGTTCCTC. Amino acid sequence: CASSLAGAQNEQFL.

The chain has TRBV4-1 and TRBJ2-3; weak D call: TRBD2 (6 bases). V dropped 0 bases and J dropped 2 bases, with 18 bases sitting between them. The CDR3 runs to 18 residues. Germline CDR1 MGHRA, CDR2 YSYEKL. The CDR3: CASSQDRGSGLSTDTQYF. The CDR3 coding sequence is TGCGCCAGCAGCCAAGATCGGGGGAGCGGTCTCTCCACAGATACGCAGTATTTT.

The rearrangement links TRBV6-2 or TRBV6-3 to TRBJ1-2; TRBD1 agrees at 9 bases. This CDR3 is 13 amino acids long. Germline assignment: CDR1 MNHEY and CDR2 SVGEGT. Unmatched junction bases numbered 5, after V lost 6 bases and J lost 6 bases. CDR3 protein: CASRQGTGNGYTF. The CDR3 DNA reads as TGTGCCAGCAGACAGGGGACAGGGAATGGCTACACCTTC.

Written as DNA, the CDR3 is TGCAGTTGCACAGGGGGATGGGTGGATGAGCAGTTCTTC. Translating it yields CSCTGGWVDEQFF. This chain uses TRBV20-1 with TRBJ2-1; TRBD1 matches at 8 bases. There are 13 residues in the CDR3. CDR1 and CDR2 from the germline V gene are DFQATT and SNEGSKA (reference sequence). The V segment lost 8 bases and the J segment 8 bases; nucleotides outside the gene matches: 11.

This clonotype came up many times. The chain links TRBV5-5 to TRBJ2-5; 13 nucleotides align to TRBD2. The J segment lost 10 bases and the V segment lost 1 base, leaving 7 bases of the junction unmatched. CDR1 and CDR2 (germline): SGHKS, YYEKEE (reference sequence). The CDR3 totals 15 residues. The DNA for the CDR3 is TGTGCCAGCAGCTTGCAACCGGGACTAGCGGGGATCCAGTACTTC. Protein product: CASSLQPGLAGIQYF.

This clonotype was detected only a few times. The rearrangement uses TRBV6-2 or TRBV6-3 and TRBJ1-3, with D tentatively TRBD1 (5 bases). Trimming cost V 6 bases and J 2 bases, with 14 bases left between them. Germline V gene data show CDR1 as MNHEY and CDR2 as SVGEGT. CDR3 length equals 15 residues. The CDR3 region has the DNA TGTGCCAGCAGCCCCTTGGGAGGGGCTGGAAACACCATATATTTT. Its translation is CASSPLGGAGNTIYF.

This clonotype showed up many times. The rearrangement uses TRBV19 and TRBJ1-5; possibly TRBD1 for D (5 bases). Trimming left V 6 bases short and J 1 base short, with 16 bases between. The CDR3 loop spans 16 amino acids. The germline V gene encodes CDR1 LNHDA and CDR2 SQIVND (reference sequence). The CDR3 DNA follows: TGTGCCAGTAGGGGGGGGAAGAGAGGGAGCAATCAGCCCCAGCATTTT. As protein: CASRGGKRGSNQPQHF.

This clonotype was seen just once. The rearrangement joins TRBV14 to TRBJ1-2; TRBD1 aligns across 7 bases. V dropped 4 bases and J dropped 3; count of bases not matched to a gene: 17. Germline loops: CDR1 SGHDN, CDR2 FVKESK. The CDR3 totals 18 residues. CDR3 sequence reads: CASSPHWAGGADYYGYTF. CDR3 DNA sequence: TGTGCCAGCAGCCCCCACTGGGCAGGGGGAGCGGACTACTATGGCTACACCTTC.

This clonotype was counted at least ten times. The chain's CDR3 is CASSRQKGGGLHYGYTF. In DNA, the CDR3 is TGTGCCAGCAGCCGACAGAAAGGGGGGGGTCTCCACTATGGCTACACCTTC. The chain couples TRBV4-2 to TRBJ1-2; tentative D call: TRBD1 (6 bases). Germline V lookup: CDR1 LGHNA, CDR2 YNFKEQ. V dropped 4 bases and J dropped 3 bases, with 21 bases sitting between them. The CDR3 has 17 residues.

This clonotype was seen ten or more times. This chain joins TRBV7-9 and TRBJ1-2; the D is unclear. V lost 3 bases and J lost 8, with 16 bases in between. From germline, CDR1 is SEHNR and CDR2 FQNEAQ (reference sequence). The CDR3 contains 14 residues. The CDR3 loop reads CASSFSQRAGGYTF. CDR3 coding DNA: TGTGCCAGCAGCTTTTCGCAGCGGGCAGGAGGCTACACCTTC.

This clonotype occurred many times. The chain combines TRBV20-1 with TRBJ2-7, with 7 bases lining up with TRBD1. Germline V gives CDR1 DFQATT, CDR2 SNEGSKA (reference sequence). The junction had 9 bases not matched to a gene; V was cut back by 0 bases and J by 1 base. The CDR3 is 16 residues long. CDR3 loop: CSARDTQGVQSYEQYF. CDR3 nucleotides: TGCAGTGCTAGAGATACGCAGGGGGTACAATCCTACGAGCAGTACTTC.

A word on this clonotype: This may be a read error, as it is one base from a much larger clone. The DNA of the CDR3 is TGTGCCAGCAGAGATGGACTAGCGGACACAGATACGCCGTATTTT. Amino acid sequence: CASRDGLADTDTPYF. The chain joins TRBV9 to TRBJ2-3; TRBD2 matches 10 bases. The CDR3 contains 15 residues. Germline assignment: CDR1 SGDLS and CDR2 YYNGEE.